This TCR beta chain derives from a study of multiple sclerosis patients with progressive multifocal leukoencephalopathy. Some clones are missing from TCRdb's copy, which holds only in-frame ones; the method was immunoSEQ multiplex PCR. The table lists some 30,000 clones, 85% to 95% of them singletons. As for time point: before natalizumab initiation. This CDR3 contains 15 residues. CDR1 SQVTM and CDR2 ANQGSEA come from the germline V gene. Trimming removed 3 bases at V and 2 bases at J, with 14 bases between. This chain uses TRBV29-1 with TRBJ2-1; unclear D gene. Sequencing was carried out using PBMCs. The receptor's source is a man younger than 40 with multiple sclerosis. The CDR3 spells CSVDFRRVPYNEQFF. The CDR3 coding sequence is TGCAGCGTTGATTTTAGGAGAGTACCCTACAATGAGCAGTTCTTC.